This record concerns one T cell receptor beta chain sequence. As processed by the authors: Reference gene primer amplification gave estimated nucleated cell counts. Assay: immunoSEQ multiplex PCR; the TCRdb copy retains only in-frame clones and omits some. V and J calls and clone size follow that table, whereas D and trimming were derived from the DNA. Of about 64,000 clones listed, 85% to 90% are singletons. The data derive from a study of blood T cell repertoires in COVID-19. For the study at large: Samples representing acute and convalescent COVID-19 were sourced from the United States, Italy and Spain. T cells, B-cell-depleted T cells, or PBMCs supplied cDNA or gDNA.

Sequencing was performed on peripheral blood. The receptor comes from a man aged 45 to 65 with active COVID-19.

The CDR3 spells CASTRDNLSYEQYF. The CDR3 DNA follows: TGTGCCAGCACTCGGGACAACCTATCCTACGAGCAGTACTTC. The chain combines TRBV2 with TRBJ2-7, with a possible D match to TRBD1 (6 bases). The CDR3 is 14 amino acids. Germline V gives CDR1 SNHLY, CDR2 FYNNEI. V was shortened by 7 bases and J by 1 base, with 14 bases between the two germline ends.